What follows is one TCR beta chain and its context. TCRdb's copy holds only in-frame clones and misses some; the assay was immunoSEQ multiplex PCR. This table holds about 3,300 clones, 70% found once. This entry belongs to a study of immune cell composition in non-small cell lung cancer. This CDR3 is 16 amino acids long. J lost 7 bases, V lost 0 bases, and 8 bases had no gene match. The germline V gene encodes CDR1 SGDLS and CDR2 YYNGEE. Normal lung was taken at the farthest possible site, at least 3 cm from tumour. The receptor was derived from a human donor with non-small cell lung cancer. This chain links TRBV9 with TRBJ2-1, with 9 bases aligning to TRBD2. Sequenced input: non-adjacent lung tissue. The CDR3 region is CASSVGGREGWNEQFF. Written as DNA, the CDR3 is TGTGCCAGCAGCGTAGGGGGGCGGGAGGGCTGGAATGAGCAGTTCTTC.